The 3 T cell receptor beta chains below all came from one sample that was sequenced in a study of T cell responses to AZD1222 COVID-19 vaccine. Clones were sequenced by immunoSEQ multiplex PCR, and TCRdb holds only the in-frame ones, with some missing. The sample has roughly 180,000 clones; about 92% are singletons. This specimen consisted of peripheral blood, obtained 28 days after the second AZD1222 dose. The receptors were gathered from an adult who received the AZD1222 COVID-19 vaccine.

The rearrangement links TRBV9 to TRBJ2-7; the D is unclear. Trimming left V 3 bases short and J 0 bases short, with 13 bases between. The germline CDR1 and CDR2 sequences are SGDLS and YYNGEE. The CDR3 runs 15 residues. The CDR3 region is CASSDPSRSSYEQYF. The DNA of the CDR3 is TGTGCCAGCAGCGACCCCAGCCGGAGCTCCTACGAGCAGTACTTC.

This chain joins TRBV2 and TRBJ2-2; 8 bases align to TRBD1. With 2 bases clipped from V and 1 base from J, the junction kept 6 bases outside the gene matches. The CDR3 loop spans 17 amino acids. Looked up from germline, CDR1 is SNHLY and CDR2 is FYNNEI. This chain's CDR3 is CASSEPADRVNTGELFF. CDR3 sequence (DNA): TGTGCCAGCAGTGAACCCGCGGACAGGGTGAACACCGGGGAGCTGTTTTTT.

This clone occurred once. This chain joins TRBV7-6 and TRBJ2-3; 14 bases match TRBD2. The junction had 7 bases not matched to a gene; V was cut back by 6 bases and J by 5 bases. This CDR3 is built from 16 residues. CDR1 is SGHVS and CDR2 is FNYEAQ in the germline V gene. Written as DNA, the CDR3 is TGTGCCAGCAGTCCCGGACTAGCGGGGGGCCTAGATACGCAGTATTTT. It translates to CASSPGLAGGLDTQYF.